This T cell receptor beta chain was obtained from a study of T-cell reconstitution after alpha-beta-depleted transplantation in children. Preparation of the TCRbeta library used unique molecular identifiers. MiXCR, run by TCRdb on the PCR reads, gives a single entry per CDR3 protein. The table includes 80,000 to 100,000 distinct CDR3 sequences, more than 20% detected once. Germline CDR1 reads DFQATT; CDR2 reads SNEGSKA (reference sequence). This CDR3 region has 13 residues. Trimming stripped 7 bases from V and 0 bases from J, with 10 bases between. As regards this clonotype: Its antigen is still unknown.

Study observations and caveats: The study reportedly traced alpha-beta T cells about two months after transplant to several hundred expanded graft clones. Newly made T cells mostly supplied T-cell counts and diversity one year after transplant.

The sequences come from PBMCs, collected before TCRalphabeta/CD19-depleted stem cell transplant. The receptor's source is a boy between 2 and 15 years old with acute lymphoblastic leukemia, due to receive a stem cell transplant. The V gene is TRBV20-1, the J gene TRBJ1-5, with a tentative D call TRBD1 (5 bases). CDR3 protein: CSGSGHSNQPQHF. The DNA of the CDR3 is TGCAGTGGATCAGGGCATAGCAATCAGCCCCAGCATTTT.